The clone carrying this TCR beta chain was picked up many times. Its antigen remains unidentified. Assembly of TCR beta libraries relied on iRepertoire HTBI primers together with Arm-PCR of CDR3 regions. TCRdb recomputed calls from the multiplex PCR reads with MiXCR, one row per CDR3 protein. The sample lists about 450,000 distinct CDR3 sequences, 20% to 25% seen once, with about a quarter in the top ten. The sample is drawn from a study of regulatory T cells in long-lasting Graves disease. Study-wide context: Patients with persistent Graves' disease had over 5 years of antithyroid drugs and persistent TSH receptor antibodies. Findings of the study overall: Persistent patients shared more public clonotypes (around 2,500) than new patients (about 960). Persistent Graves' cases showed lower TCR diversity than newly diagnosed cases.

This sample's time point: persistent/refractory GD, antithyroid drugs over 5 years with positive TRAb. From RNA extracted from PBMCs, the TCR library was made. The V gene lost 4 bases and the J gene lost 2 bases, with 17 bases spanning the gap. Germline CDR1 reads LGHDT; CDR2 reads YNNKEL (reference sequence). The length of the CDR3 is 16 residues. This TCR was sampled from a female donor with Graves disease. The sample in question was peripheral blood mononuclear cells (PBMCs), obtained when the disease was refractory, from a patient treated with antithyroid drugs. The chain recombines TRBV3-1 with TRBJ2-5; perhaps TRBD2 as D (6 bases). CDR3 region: CASSPTGTAGQETQYF. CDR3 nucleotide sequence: TGTGCCAGCAGCCCTACCGGGACGGCGGGACAAGAGACCCAGTACTTC.